The 2 T cell receptor beta chains reported below all come from one sample, sequenced in a study of T cells in Graves' hyperthyroidism and ophthalmopathy. RNA transcripts gave rise to amplified TCR beta CDR3 regions. A first-round RT-PCR of the TCR CDR3 used the HTBI primer set. Each CDR3 protein is one row after TCRdb ran MiXCR on the multiplex PCR reads. There are hundreds of thousands of distinct CDR3 sequences in the sample; 35% occur only once, and roughly 30% lies in the top ten. Material for sequencing was blood. These receptors were taken from a woman aged 35 to 49 with Graves' hyperthyroidism.

This clonotype came up a few times. The rearrangement uses TRBV6-5 and TRBJ2-7; D remains unclear. The V end was cut by 2 bases, the J end by 2 bases, with 4 bases between. The CDR3 contains 12 residues. Germline CDR1 MNHEY, CDR2 SVGAGI. CDR3 sequence: CASSYTTYEQYF. Written as DNA, the CDR3 is TGTGCCAGCAGTTACACTACCTACGAGCAGTACTTC.

This clonotype was seen many times. This sequence joins TRBV7-2 and TRBJ2-5, with 14 nucleotides matching TRBD2. Per the germline V gene, CDR1 is SGHTA and CDR2 is FQGNSA. The CDR3 spans 16 residues. V lost 5 bases and J lost 5; bases outside the gene matches: 7. CDR3 DNA: TGTGCCAGCAGCCAGGGACTAGCGGGAGATCTGGAGACCCAGTACTTC. It yields the protein CASSQGLAGDLETQYF.